A selection of T cell receptor beta chains follows, all from one sample in a study of shared clonotypes between healthy human individuals. Measured with immunoSEQ multiplex PCR; TCRdb has only the in-frame clones, and not every one. The table records over a million clones, 75% to 80% of them present only once. The material sequenced was memory CD4+ T cells from PBMCs. These receptor sequences come from a man aged 18 to 29 in good health. Some clones in this sample may be carry-over from other donors' samples. Each CDR3 is given with its conserved first and last residue. A D gene is named only where the DNA matches it firmly. Clone size is given for some rows only: seen once, a few or many times, or a class if the clone is expanded.

CDR3 length	clone size	V gene	D gene	J gene	CDR3 DNA	CDR3 protein
11	-	TRBV20-1	-	TRBJ2-1	TGCAGTGCCAGATGGGAGGATGAGCAGTTCTTC	CSARWEDEQFF
11	-	TRBV30	-	TRBJ1-4	TGTGCCTGGCAGAAGAATGAAAAACTGTTTTTT	CAWQKNEKLFF
15	-	TRBV5-4	-	TRBJ1-1	TGTGCCAGCAGCTTGGTGCAGGGCGTGAACACTGAAGCTTTCTTT	CASSLVQGVNTEAFF
15	once	TRBV7-2	-	TRBJ2-2	TGTGCCAGCAGCTTAGAAGCGGTAGCTACCGGGGAGCTGTTTTTT	CASSLEAVATGELFF
14	-	TRBV5-6	-	TRBJ1-1	TGTGCCAGCAGCTTTTACATGCAGGGCACTGAAGCTTTCTTT	CASSFYMQGTEAFF
13	many	TRBV30	-	TRBJ1-1	TGTGCCTGGGGGGACAACTTGAACACTGAAGCTTTCTTT	CAWGDNLNTEAFF
18	-	TRBV19	TRBD2	TRBJ2-4	TGTGCCAGTAGGGAGACCGGGACTAGCGGTTCCCTAGGAAACATTCAGTACTTC	CASRETGTSGSLGNIQYF
14	-	TRBV6-5	-	TRBJ1-5	TGTGCCAGCCAACGCGCAGGGGATCCTCAGCCCCAGCATTTT	CASQRAGDPQPQHF
15	once	TRBV28	-	TRBJ2-6	TGTGCCAGCAGTTTTACAGTTTCTGGGGCCAACGTCCTGACTTTC	CASSFTVSGANVLTF
15	-	TRBV5-1	-	TRBJ1-1	TGCGCCAGCAGCGATCAGGGACTCTCGAACACTGAAGCTTTCTTT	CASSDQGLSNTEAFF
15	-	TRBV19	TRBD2	TRBJ2-1	TGTGCCAGTAGTGTCGGGACTAGCGGGAGTAATGAGCAGTTCTTC	CASSVGTSGSNEQFF
14	-	TRBV2	TRBD1	TRBJ1-2	TGTGCCAGCAGTAGGACAGGGGCCAACTATGGCTACACCTTC	CASSRTGANYGYTF
13	-	TRBV9	-	TRBJ2-5	TGTGCCAGCAGCGGACCGGGGAGCGAGACCCAGTACTTC	CASSGPGSETQYF
16	-	TRBV6-9	-	TRBJ1-2	TGTGCCAGCAGTCACTCCACTTACGGAAAGACCTATGGCTACACCTTC	CASSHSTYGKTYGYTF
15	-	TRBV5-1	-	TRBJ2-7	TGCGCCAGCAGCTTGGCTGGGGGAGAACTCTACGAGCAGTACTTC	CASSLAGGELYEQYF
16	-	TRBV4-1	TRBD1	TRBJ2-7	TGCGCCAGCAGCCAAGACGGGACAGGACGAACCTACGAGCAGTACTTC	CASSQDGTGRTYEQYF
12	few	TRBV7-9	-	TRBJ2-7	TGTGCCAGCAGGTCACTCCGAGAAGAGCAGTACTTC	CASRSLREEQYF
15	-	TRBV5-1	-	TRBJ2-3	TGCGCCAGCAGCATGGGATATTCTAGCACAGATACGCAGTATTTT	CASSMGYSSTDTQYF
14	-	TRBV27	-	TRBJ2-5	TGTGCCAGCAGTTTAGCGGGGCGGCAAGAGACCCAGTACTTC	CASSLAGRQETQYF
14	-	TRBV4-2	TRBD2	TRBJ2-1	TGTGCCAGCAGTACTAGCGGGGGTTACAATGAGCAGTTCTTC	CASSTSGGYNEQFF
15	-	TRBV19	-	TRBJ2-6	TGTGCCAGTAGTATAAAAGCCGTAGGGGCCAACGTCCTGACTTTC	CASSIKAVGANVLTF
11	-	TRBV30	-	TRBJ1-1	TGTGCCTGGGGGGGACCTGTTGAAGCTTTCTTT	CAWGGPVEAFF
15	-	TRBV18	TRBD1	TRBJ2-4	TGTGCCAGCTCACCACGGCAAGGACAGGGGAACATTCAGTACTTC	CASSPRQGQGNIQYF
18	-	TRBV5-4	TRBD1	TRBJ1-1	TGTGCCAGCAGCCATCAAGGAAGATCGCAGACAGGGGGCCCTGAAGCTTTCTTT	CASSHQGRSQTGGPEAFF
18	-	TRBV10-3	-	TRBJ2-3	TGTGCCATCAGTGAGGGGATGACTAGCCGCCGAGGGGGGGATACGCAGTATTTT	CAISEGMTSRRGGDTQYF
16	-	TRBV30	TRBD2	TRBJ2-3	TGTGCCTGGAGTAGGCGAATAGCGGGACCCACAGATACGCAGTATTTT	CAWSRRIAGPTDTQYF
10	-	TRBV2	-	TRBJ2-3	TGTGCCAGCAGGTTAGATACGCAGTATTTT	CASRLDTQYF
13	-	TRBV29-1	-	TRBJ1-2	TGCAGCGCTCGTGTATCCGGGAACTATGGCTACACCTTC	CSARVSGNYGYTF
15	-	TRBV18	-	TRBJ1-4	TGTGCCAGCTCATCCAGGGGAAGGTTTGATGAAAAACTGTTTTTT	CASSSRGRFDEKLFF
12	-	TRBV5-1	-	TRBJ2-7	TGCGCCAGCAGCTTTTCAGGGGTCGAGCAGTACTTC	CASSFSGVEQYF
14	-	TRBV11-2	-	TRBJ2-2	TGTGCCAGCAGCTTGAGTCTACCCACCGGGGAGCTGTTTTTT	CASSLSLPTGELFF
15	-	TRBV4-2	TRBD2	TRBJ2-7	TGTGCCAGCAGCCAAGTATTAGCGGGACATTCCGAGCAGTACTTC	CASSQVLAGHSEQYF
15	many	TRBV7-9	TRBD1	TRBJ1-4	TGTGCCAGCCAGGGCCATACAGGGGAGGCGGTAAAACTGTTTTTT	CASQGHTGEAVKLFF
15	once	TRBV5-4	TRBD2	TRBJ2-5	TGTGCCAGCAGCTTGGATAGCGGGAGGGGAGAGACCCAGTACTTC	CASSLDSGRGETQYF
16	-	TRBV6-6	TRBD2	TRBJ2-7	TGTGCCAGCAGTTACCCGCGTTTTGCGGGGGCCTACGAGCAGTACTTC	CASSYPRFAGAYEQYF
15	-	TRBV6-5	-	TRBJ1-2	TGTGCCAGCAGTTACACCCCATCGGGAGGCTATGGCTACACCTTC	CASSYTPSGGYGYTF
14	-	TRBV5-1	-	TRBJ2-7	TGCGCCAGCAGCCCCAGGACAGAAAACTACGAGCAGTACTTC	CASSPRTENYEQYF
16	-	TRBV23-1	-	TRBJ1-4	TGCGCCAGCAGTCAGATGAGGCACGGGGCTAATGAAAAACTGTTTTTT	CASSQMRHGANEKLFF
14	-	TRBV29-1	TRBD2	TRBJ2-1	TGCAGCGTGGGAAGAGGGCTAGCGGGCAATGAGCAGTTCTTC	CSVGRGLAGNEQFF
14	few	TRBV7-6	TRBD1	TRBJ2-7	TGTGCCAGCAGCCTATCAGGACAGGGGGTCGAGCAGTACTTC	CASSLSGQGVEQYF
12	-	TRBV7-9	-	TRBJ1-1	TGTGCCAGCAGCCGACCGGGAGGTGAAGCTTTCTTT	CASSRPGGEAFF
16	-	TRBV6-1	TRBD2	TRBJ2-7	TGTGCCAGCAGTGCACGACTAGCGGGATCCTCCTACGAGCAGTACTTC	CASSARLAGSSYEQYF
14	-	TRBV9	-	TRBJ2-7	TGTGCCAGCAGCGTTGATGGCAGGGAAAACGAGCAGTACTTC	CASSVDGRENEQYF
16	-	TRBV9	-	TRBJ2-1	TGTGCCAGCAGCGTAGGGGCCGGACAGCGGATCAATGAGCAGTTCTTC	CASSVGAGQRINEQFF
16	once	TRBV27	-	TRBJ1-3	TGTGCCAGCAGTTCTGGGGGATTGTTCTCTGGAAACACCATATATTTT	CASSSGGLFSGNTIYF
12	-	TRBV10-3	-	TRBJ2-5	TGTGCCACCGGGATCCCTGAAGGGGCCCAGTACTTC	CATGIPEGAQYF
14	-	TRBV7-9	-	TRBJ2-7	TGTGCCAGCAGCTTTCGGACTGCACCCTACGAGCAGTACTTC	CASSFRTAPYEQYF
14	-	TRBV9	-	TRBJ2-3	TGTGCCAGCAGCCCCCGATTCGTCACAGATACGCAGTATTTT	CASSPRFVTDTQYF
16	-	TRBV7-2	-	TRBJ2-5	TGTGCCAGCAGCTTCCGGCCTGGGGGGGCCGGGGAGACCCAGTACTTC	CASSFRPGGAGETQYF
15	-	TRBV28	TRBD2	TRBJ2-1	TGTGCCAGCAGTTTATCGCCTAGCGGAGCAACCAAGCAGTTCTTC	CASSLSPSGATKQFF
14	-	TRBV6-5	-	TRBJ1-2	TGTGCCAGCAGTCCCAGACCTACCGGCCCGGGCTACACCTTC	CASSPRPTGPGYTF
15	-	TRBV28	-	TRBJ1-5	TGTGCCAGCAGTTCGGGTCGGGGAGGGTATCAGCCCCAGCATTTT	CASSSGRGGYQPQHF
16	-	TRBV6-4	TRBD1	TRBJ2-3	TGTGCCAGCAGTGATAGGGGACAGGGGGCCCCAGATACGCAGTATTTT	CASSDRGQGAPDTQYF
16	-	TRBV10-3	-	TRBJ2-7	TGTGCCATCAGTCGGAGGAGGGAGGCGAGCTCCTACGAGCAGTACTTC	CAISRRREASSYEQYF
17	-	TRBV7-3	TRBD2	TRBJ2-3	TGTGCCAGCAGCCCCCGGGGACTAGCGGGAGGCACAGATACGCAGTATTTT	CASSPRGLAGGTDTQYF
15	-	TRBV18	-	TRBJ2-7	TGTGCCAGCTCACCTTACCGGGACGTCACTCGGGAGCAGTACTTC	CASSPYRDVTREQYF
15	-	TRBV19	TRBD1	TRBJ1-1	TGTGCCACATCGGACAGGGGGCGCGTGAACACTGAAGCTTTCTTT	CATSDRGRVNTEAFF
16	-	TRBV15	TRBD1	TRBJ2-1	TGTGCCACCAGCAGGAACACAGGGGGCTCCTACAATGAGCAGTTCTTC	CATSRNTGGSYNEQFF
15	-	TRBV6-5	TRBD1	TRBJ1-2	TGTGCCAGCAGTTACGGCCAGGGGGCTCTCTATGGCTACACCTTC	CASSYGQGALYGYTF